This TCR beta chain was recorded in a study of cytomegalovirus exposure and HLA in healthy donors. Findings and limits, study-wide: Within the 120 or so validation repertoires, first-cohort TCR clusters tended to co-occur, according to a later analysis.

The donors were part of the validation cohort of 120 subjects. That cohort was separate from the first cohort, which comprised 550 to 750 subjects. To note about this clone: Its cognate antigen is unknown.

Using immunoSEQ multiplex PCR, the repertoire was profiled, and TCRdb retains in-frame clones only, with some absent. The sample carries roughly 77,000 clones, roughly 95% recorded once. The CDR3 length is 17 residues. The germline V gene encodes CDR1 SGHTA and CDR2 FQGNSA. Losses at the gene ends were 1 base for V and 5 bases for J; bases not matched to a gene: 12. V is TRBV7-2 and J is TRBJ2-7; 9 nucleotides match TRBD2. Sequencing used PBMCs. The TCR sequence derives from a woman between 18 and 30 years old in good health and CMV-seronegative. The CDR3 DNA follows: TGTGCCAGCAGCTTAGTACCGGGACTAGCATCGATAAACGAGCAGTACTTC. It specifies CASSLVPGLASINEQYF. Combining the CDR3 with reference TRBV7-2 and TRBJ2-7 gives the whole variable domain GAGVSQSPSNKVTEKGKDVELRCDPISGHTALYWYRQSLGQGLEFLIYFQGNSAPDKSGLPSDRFSAERTGGSVSTLTIQRTQQEDSAVYLCASSLVPGLASINEQYFGPGTRLTVT.